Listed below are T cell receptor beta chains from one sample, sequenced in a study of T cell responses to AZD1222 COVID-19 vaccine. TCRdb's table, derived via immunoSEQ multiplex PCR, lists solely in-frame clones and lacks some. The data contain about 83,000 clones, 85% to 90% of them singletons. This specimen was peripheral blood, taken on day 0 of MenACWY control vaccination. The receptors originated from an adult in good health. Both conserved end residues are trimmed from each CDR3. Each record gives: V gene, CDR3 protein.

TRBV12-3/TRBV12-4	ASVRYYGYT
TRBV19	ASSTGQGRFHQPQH
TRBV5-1	ASSLVWGKGYEQY
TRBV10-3	ATQGQGGEKLF
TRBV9	ASSVGPGGLGLGDNEQF
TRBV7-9	ASSLRGDVATNEKLF
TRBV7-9	ASTSSGGLDGYT
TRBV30	AWSVIGGSTDTQY
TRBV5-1	ASSGGQGILDTQY
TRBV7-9	ASSSATGTLTEAF
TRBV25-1	ASSGAGANVLT
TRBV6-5	ASSRDFHTDTQY
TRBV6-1	ASSDPGTGVSNQPQH
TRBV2	ASTERESSETQY
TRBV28	ASSSRTGSTDTQY
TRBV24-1	ATSDLGPYNEQF
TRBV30	AWRRYSEQY
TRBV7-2	ASSGRQGARTEAF
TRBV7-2	ASNGGGAYEQY
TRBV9	ASTISGHTDTQY
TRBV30	AWSGVYNEKLF
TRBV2	ASSLTRSVHGYT
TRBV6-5	ASRPGQTSGEQY
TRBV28	ASSTDRDVYNEQF
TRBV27	ASKQDRNYGYT
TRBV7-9	ASSPGGRGPSIGYT
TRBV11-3	ASSLSGVGETQY
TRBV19	ASIPAGVAGTGELF
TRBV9	ASSEPSGYYGYT
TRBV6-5	ASSKSGTGTYEQY
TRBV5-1	ASSFENRNTGELF